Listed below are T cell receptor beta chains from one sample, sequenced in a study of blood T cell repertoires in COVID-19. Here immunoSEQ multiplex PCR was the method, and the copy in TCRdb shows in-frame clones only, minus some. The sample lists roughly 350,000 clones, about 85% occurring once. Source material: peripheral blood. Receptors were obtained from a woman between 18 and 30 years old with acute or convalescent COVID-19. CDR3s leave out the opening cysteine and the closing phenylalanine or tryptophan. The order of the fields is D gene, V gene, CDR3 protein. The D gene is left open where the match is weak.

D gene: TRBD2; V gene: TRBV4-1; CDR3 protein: ASSQDAPSGTIYWSQY
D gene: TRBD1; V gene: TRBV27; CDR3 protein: ASSRQGILETQY
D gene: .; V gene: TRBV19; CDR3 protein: ASSIDRGGSQGRGYT
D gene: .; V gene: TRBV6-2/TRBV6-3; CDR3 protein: ASSFQGNQPQH
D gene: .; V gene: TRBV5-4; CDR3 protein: ASSLEQSYEQY
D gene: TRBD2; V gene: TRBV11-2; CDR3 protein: ASSLGAGVGYEQY
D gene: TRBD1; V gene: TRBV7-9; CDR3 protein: ASSATGTTEAF
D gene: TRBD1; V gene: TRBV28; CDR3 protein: ASSLLTGGEETQY
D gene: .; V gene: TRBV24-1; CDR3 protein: ATSDEYQETQY
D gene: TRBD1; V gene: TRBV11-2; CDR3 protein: ASSLIEGAPH
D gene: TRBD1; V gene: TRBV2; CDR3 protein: ASSLGRTDRGAEAF
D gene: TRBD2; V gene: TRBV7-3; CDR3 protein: ASSQKRGGYNEQF
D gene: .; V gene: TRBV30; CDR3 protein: AWSVSGGANYGYT
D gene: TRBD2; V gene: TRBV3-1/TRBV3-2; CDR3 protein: ASSQTVNTAGDEQF
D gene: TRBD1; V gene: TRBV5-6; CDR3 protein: ASSQGGYMNTEAF
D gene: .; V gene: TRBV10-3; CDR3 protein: AISESVIRVDIPLH
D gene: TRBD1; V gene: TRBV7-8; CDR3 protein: ASSLARDRPYEQY
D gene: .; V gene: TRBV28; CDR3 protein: ASSLGQGTEAF
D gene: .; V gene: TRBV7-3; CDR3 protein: ASSQGLPSYNEQF
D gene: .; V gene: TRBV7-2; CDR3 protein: ASSSTRIQGYYGYT
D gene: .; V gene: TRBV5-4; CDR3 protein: ASSFQGRSVRGTEAF
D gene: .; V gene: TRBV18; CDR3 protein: ASSPPFENYGYT
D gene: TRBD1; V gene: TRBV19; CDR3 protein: ASKTPGQGNEKLF
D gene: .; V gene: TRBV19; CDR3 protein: ASSISRVNQPQH
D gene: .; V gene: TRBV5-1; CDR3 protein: ASSSQTRDGYEQY
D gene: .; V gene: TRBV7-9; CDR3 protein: ASSEGVGPLSNGYT
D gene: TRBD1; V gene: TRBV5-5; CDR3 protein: ASSPRDRVFSPLH
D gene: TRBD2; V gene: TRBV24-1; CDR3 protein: ATSDPEGGYEQY
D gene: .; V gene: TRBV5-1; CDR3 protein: ASSRGATGELF
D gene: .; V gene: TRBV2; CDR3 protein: ASSEARNEQF
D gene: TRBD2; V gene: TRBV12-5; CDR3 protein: ASGFSGEPVYNEQF
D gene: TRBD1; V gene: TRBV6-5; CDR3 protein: ASSYGTGNEKLF
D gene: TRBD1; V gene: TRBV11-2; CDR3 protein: ASSYGVRDREVPQH
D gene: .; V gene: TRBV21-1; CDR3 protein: ASSKGSCGRSYNEQF
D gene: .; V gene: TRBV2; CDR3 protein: ATSRGTNTGELF
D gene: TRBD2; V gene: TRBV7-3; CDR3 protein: ASSSGLAGYNEQF
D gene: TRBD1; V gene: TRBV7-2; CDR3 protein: ASSITRDSSYEQY